Presented here are 21 T cell receptor beta chains from one specimen sequenced in a study of shared clonotypes between healthy human individuals. Libraries were prepared by immunoSEQ multiplex PCR; TCRdb keeps only in-frame clonotypes and omits some of them. The sample records about 1.1 million clones, about 80% being singletons. The sequenced sample consisted of memory CD4+ T cells from PBMCs. Subset denoted: CD45RA-negative fraction. The receptors here all came from a man aged 18 to 29 in good health. Some clones in this sample may be carry-over from other donors' samples.

The gene calls are TRBV28 and TRBJ2-3; TRBD1 might be the D (7 bases). CDR1 is MDHEN and CDR2 is SYDVKM in the germline V gene. The CDR3 loop spans 11 amino acids. V shed 7 bases and J shed 10 bases, with 12 bases lying between them. Here the CDR3 reads CASTDREAQYF. CDR3 DNA: TGTGCCAGCACCGACAGGGAGGCGCAGTATTTT.

This rearrangement joins TRBV7-9 to TRBJ1-1, with a weak D call TRBD1 (6 bases). V gave up 5 bases and J gave up 11 bases, with 18 bases separating them. Germline CDR1 SEHNR, CDR2 FQNEAQ (reference sequence). This CDR3 region has 13 residues. CDR3 DNA sequence: TGTGCCAGCAGCCAAACTCCGGGACAAGCGGCTTTCTTT. It translates to CASSQTPGQAAFF.

This chain connects TRBV7-8 to TRBJ2-2, with TRBD2 identical over 11 bases. The CDR3 totals 16 residues. Germline CDR1 and CDR2: SGHVS and FQNEAQ. Unmatched junction bases numbered 7, after V lost 5 bases and J lost 5 bases. The CDR3 spells CASSPLAGAGTGELFF. CDR3 nucleotide sequence: TGTGCCAGCAGCCCACTAGCGGGAGCGGGGACCGGGGAGCTGTTTTTT.

V is TRBV9 and J is TRBJ1-4; 8 bases line up with TRBD1. Losses at the gene ends were 3 bases for V and 8 bases for J; bases not matched to a gene: 6. The CDR3 extends over 14 amino acids. The germline V gene encodes CDR1 SGDLS and CDR2 YYNGEE. CDR3 in DNA: TGTGCCAGCAGCGCGCGACAGGGGCGGGAAAAACTGTTTTTT. This encodes CASSARQGREKLFF.

This clone was picked up one time. This chain uses TRBV29-1 with TRBJ1-3; no firm D call. With 4 bases removed from V and 2 bases from J, the gap between germline ends came to 6 bases. The germline V gene has CDR1 SQVTM and CDR2 ANQGSEA. This CDR3 region has 12 residues. The CDR3 DNA reads as TGCAGCGTTGTGGCGGCTGGAAACACCATATATTTT. Protein: CSVVAAGNTIYF.

The rearrangement joins TRBV5-1 to TRBJ1-2, with D possibly TRBD1 on 5 matching bases. Germline values: CDR1 SGHRS, CDR2 YFSETQ. The V end lost 6 bases, the J end lost 8 bases, and 11 bases lay between the germline ends. This CDR3 spans 11 amino acids. The CDR3 here is CASIPGGGYTF. CDR3 coding DNA: TGCGCCAGCATTCCCGGGGGAGGCTACACCTTC.

V usage is TRBV30 and J usage is TRBJ2-1; D might be TRBD2 (5 bases). Germline V gene lookup returns CDR1 GTSNPN and CDR2 SVGIG (reference sequence). This CDR3 has 12 amino acids. V dropped 0 bases and J dropped 8 bases, with 8 bases sitting between them. CDR3 DNA sequence: TGTGCCTGGAGTGTACGGGGTCATGAGCAGTTCTTC. Translating gives CAWSVRGHEQFF.

V is TRBV5-1 and J is TRBJ2-7, with D tentatively TRBD1 or TRBD2 (6 bases each). The CDR3 length is 17 residues. Germline CDR1 reads SGHRS; CDR2 reads YFSETQ. V was shortened by 1 base and J by 3 bases, with 20 bases between the two germline ends. As DNA, the CDR3 is TGCGCCAGCAGCTTGAGGGGGGTCGGTCTAGACGGCTACGAGCAGTACTTC. Its translation is CASSLRGVGLDGYEQYF. The whole variable domain, remainder taken from reference TRBV5-1 and TRBJ2-7, is KAGVTQTPRYLIKTRGQQVTLSCSPISGHRSVSWYQQTPGQGLQFLFEYFSETQRNKGNFPGRFSGRQFSNSRSEMNVSTLELGDSALYLCASSLRGVGLDGYEQYFGPGTRLTVT.

A single count supports this clone. This sequence joins TRBV18 and TRBJ2-1; D not certain. From germline, CDR1 is KGHSH and CDR2 LQKENI. The CDR3 length is 15 residues. The V end was cut by 4 bases, the J end by 5 bases, with 15 bases between. This CDR3 is CASSHTPGPDNEQFF. For the CDR3, the DNA is TGTGCCAGCTCACACACCCCTGGACCGGACAATGAGCAGTTCTTC.

The J gene is TRBJ2-7, the V gene TRBV6-5, with 7 bases lining up with TRBD2. Looked up from germline, CDR1 is MNHEY and CDR2 is SVGAGI. The CDR3 contains 14 residues. V lost 4 bases, J lost 0 bases, and 3 bases stayed unmatched. The CDR3 loop is CASSWTGGSYEQYF. For the CDR3, the DNA is TGTGCCAGCAGTTGGACGGGAGGCTCCTACGAGCAGTACTTC.

In this sample, this clone turned up a few times. V usage is TRBV5-6 and J usage is TRBJ1-1, with 9 nucleotides matching TRBD1. V gave up 3 bases and J gave up 5 bases; unmatched junction bases: 2. From germline, CDR1 is SGHDT and CDR2 YYEEEE. The CDR3 length is 13 residues. The CDR3 coding sequence is TGTGCCAGCAGCTGGGACAGGGCGACTGAAGCTTTCTTT. It specifies CASSWDRATEAFF.

Remarks on this clone: Other nucleotide sequences in the sample specify the same CDR3. The chain combines TRBV28 with TRBJ2-6; tentatively, D is TRBD1 or TRBD2 (6 bases each). V dropped 4 bases and J dropped 4 bases, with 11 bases sitting between them. The CDR3 has 15 amino acids. Looked up from germline, CDR1 is MDHEN and CDR2 is SYDVKM. The CDR3 DNA sequence: TGTGCCAGCAGTTCACGGGGGCTCGGGGCCAACGTCCTGACTTTC. Translated, it gives CASSSRGLGANVLTF.

The V call is TRBV6-5, the J call TRBJ1-2; tentatively, D is TRBD1 (5 bases). V was clipped by 0 bases and J by 4 bases, with 12 bases between them. There are 15 residues in the CDR3. CDR1 MNHEY and CDR2 SVGAGI come from the germline V gene. CDR3 nucleotides: TGTGCCAGCAGTTACTCCCGGCGGGGCCCCTATGGCTACACCTTC. Amino acids: CASSYSRRGPYGYTF.

This rearrangement joins TRBV6-5 to TRBJ2-7; TRBD1 might be the D (5 bases). CDR1 MNHEY and CDR2 SVGAGI come from the germline V gene. The CDR3 covers 13 residues. V lost 6 bases, J lost 0 bases, and 9 bases lay in between. The CDR3 loop is CASSPQGSYEQYF. In DNA, the CDR3 is TGTGCCAGCAGCCCCCAGGGCTCCTACGAGCAGTACTTC.

The rearrangement uses TRBV7-2 and TRBJ2-7; D is undetermined. Trimming removed 4 bases from V and 4 bases from J, with 14 bases in between. The germline V gene has CDR1 SGHTA and CDR2 FQGNSA. The CDR3 loop spans 14 amino acids. CDR3 sequence (DNA): TGTGCCAGCAGCTCCTATAGTTTAGGGTACGAGCAGTACTTC. Amino acids: CASSSYSLGYEQYF.

In its sample, this clone was seen once. This sequence joins TRBV7-3 and TRBJ2-5; TRBD1 matches at 7 bases. V shed 4 bases and J 4 bases; nucleotides not matched to a gene: 6. The CDR3 is 14 residues long. Germline V gene data show CDR1 as SGHTA and CDR2 as FQGTGA. The CDR3 loop is CASSSAGGRETQYF. The CDR3 DNA sequence: TGTGCCAGCAGCTCGGCAGGGGGTCGAGAGACCCAGTACTTC.

The chain couples TRBV2 to TRBJ2-4; D is perhaps TRBD2 (5 bases). The CDR3 contains 15 residues. The germline gives CDR1 SNHLY, CDR2 FYNNEI. Trimming removed 8 bases at V and 0 bases at J, with 14 bases between. The CDR3, as DNA: TGTGCCAGCGGGGATCTAGGACTAGCCAAAAACATTCAGTACTTC. It translates to CASGDLGLAKNIQYF.

With regard to this clone: One junction end does not reproduce the germline sequence, and a read error may be involved. V is TRBV5-1 and J is TRBJ1-1, with D maybe TRBD1 (5 bases). In germline, CDR1 is SGHRS, CDR2 YFSETQ. This CDR3 comprises 12 residues. The chain's CDR3 is CDSSLSTGKAFF. The CDR3 nucleotides are TGCGACAGCAGCTTGAGTACAGGTAAAGCTTTCTTT.

The genes are TRBV6-4 and TRBJ1-2; D perhaps matches TRBD1 (5 bases). Germline V gene data show CDR1 as MRHNA and CDR2 as SNTAGT. The CDR3 covers 14 residues. Trimming took 2 bases from V and 4 from J, leaving 11 bases between them. The CDR3 is CASSDGGSGYGYTF. CDR3 bases: TGTGCCAGCAGTGACGGGGGAAGTGGCTATGGCTACACCTTC.

The J gene is TRBJ1-2, the V gene TRBV5-6; D remains ambiguous. The germline V gene encodes CDR1 SGHDT and CDR2 YYEEEE. The CDR3 sequence is 13 residues long. The germline V and J ends were trimmed by 0 bases and 8 bases, with 11 bases remaining between them. The CDR3 sequence: CASSLGWEEGYTF. The CDR3 DNA sequence: TGTGCCAGCAGCTTGGGATGGGAGGAAGGCTACACCTTC.

The rearrangement links TRBV28 to TRBJ1-4; D remains unclear. Germline lookup yields CDR1 MDHEN and CDR2 SYDVKM. The V end lost 9 bases, the J end lost 0 bases, and 8 bases lay between the germline ends. This CDR3 region has 13 residues. CDR3 in amino acids: CASRVPTNEKLFF. CDR3 sequence (DNA): TGTGCCAGTAGGGTACCAACTAATGAAAAACTGTTTTTT.